These T cell receptor beta chains were read from a single sample in a study of blood T cell repertoires in COVID-19. Measured with immunoSEQ multiplex PCR; TCRdb has only the in-frame clones, and not every one. The sample shows 200,000 or so clones, approximately 87% of them seen only once. Material: peripheral blood. These receptors came from a woman aged 50 to 60 with acute or convalescent COVID-19. Each CDR3 is given with its conserved first and last residue. A D gene is named only where the DNA matches it firmly. The size entry is marked missing in some rows and otherwise reads once, few, many or a size class.

J,V,size,D,CDR3,DNA
TRBJ2-2,TRBV18,.,.,CASSLRGTGTGELFF,TGTGCCAGCTCTCTCCGGGGGACGGGAACCGGGGAGCTGTTTTTT
TRBJ2-1,TRBV3-1/TRBV3-2,.,TRBD1,CASSPRDRGHNNNEQFF,TGTGCCAGCAGCCCTAGGGACAGGGGGCACAATAACAATGAGCAGTTCTTC
TRBJ1-5,TRBV3-1/TRBV3-2,.,.,CASSQDLGRHQPQHF,TGTGCCAGCAGCCAAGATTTGGGCAGACATCAGCCCCAGCATTTT
TRBJ1-1,TRBV11-2,once,.,CASSTGLNTEAFF,TGTGCCAGCAGCACAGGGTTGAACACTGAAGCTTTCTTT
TRBJ2-4,TRBV5-1,.,TRBD2,CASSLYWTSGDGGNIQYF,TGCGCCAGCAGCTTGTATTGGACTAGCGGTGACGGGGGGAACATTCAGTACTTC
TRBJ2-3,TRBV7-3,once,TRBD2,CASSSTREGTQYF,TGTGCCAGCAGCTCTACTCGGGAGGGAACGCAGTATTTT
TRBJ1-1,TRBV18,.,TRBD1,CASSPSPGQGNTEAFF,TGTGCCAGCTCACCATCGCCGGGACAGGGGAACACTGAAGCTTTCTTT
TRBJ2-2,TRBV7-9,.,.,CASSRAGATGELFF,TGTGCCAGCAGCCGGGCAGGGGCCACCGGGGAGCTGTTTTTT
TRBJ1-5,TRBV19,.,.,CASSGGQPQHF,TGTGCCAGTAGTGGAGGACAGCCCCAGCATTTT
TRBJ2-2,TRBV5-6,.,TRBD1,CASSPGQGYTGELFF,TGTGCCAGCAGCCCGGGACAGGGGTACACCGGGGAGCTGTTTTTT
TRBJ2-1,TRBV7-9,.,TRBD1,CASSFGQGASNEQFF,TGTGCCAGCAGCTTCGGACAGGGGGCTTCGAATGAGCAGTTCTTC
TRBJ2-3,TRBV2,.,TRBD2,CASSGALAGRDTQYF,TGTGCCAGCAGTGGAGCGCTAGCGGGGAGGGATACGCAGTATTTT
TRBJ1-2,TRBV19,.,TRBD1,CASRHTGGAYGYTF,TGTGCCAGTAGGCATACAGGGGGCGCGTATGGCTACACCTTC
TRBJ2-1,TRBV13,once,TRBD2,CASTIAGVYNEQFF,TGTGCCAGCACCATAGCGGGGGTCTACAATGAGCAGTTCTTC
TRBJ2-7,TRBV18,.,TRBD1,CASSVRGSYEQYF,TGTGCCAGCTCGGTCAGGGGGTCCTACGAGCAGTACTTC
TRBJ2-2,TRBV2,.,TRBD2,CASGVAGGLNTGELFF,TGTGCCAGCGGGGTAGCGGGGGGGCTGAACACCGGGGAGCTGTTTTTT
TRBJ1-5,TRBV5-6,.,TRBD1,CASSFGQGYSNQPQHF,TGTGCCAGCAGCTTCGGACAGGGGTATAGCAATCAGCCCCAGCATTTT
TRBJ2-3,TRBV27,.,.,CASSLRVPADTQYF,TGTGCCAGCAGTTTAAGAGTACCGGCAGATACGCAGTATTTT
TRBJ2-1,TRBV9,once,TRBD2,CASSVRLAATNEQFF,TGTGCCAGCAGCGTACGTCTAGCGGCCACCAATGAGCAGTTCTTC
TRBJ2-5,TRBV5-6,.,.,CASSLWGNGQGRETQYF,TGTGCCAGCAGCTTGTGGGGCAATGGGCAGGGTAGAGAGACCCAGTACTTC
TRBJ1-1,TRBV29-1,.,.,CSVKDSDTEAFF,TGCAGCGTCAAAGACTCGGACACTGAAGCTTTCTTT
TRBJ1-4,TRBV6-5,once,.,CASSPRKHKEKLFF,TGTGCCAGCAGCCCACGCAAACATAAAGAAAAACTGTTTTTT
TRBJ2-7,TRBV28,.,TRBD2,CASSFSGGWMLRYEQYF,TGTGCCAGCAGTTTTTCCGGGGGGTGGATGCTTCGCTACGAGCAGTACTTC
TRBJ1-1,TRBV7-9,few,TRBD1,CASSSGRGTEAFF,TGTGCCAGCAGCTCCGGCAGGGGGACTGAAGCTTTCTTT
TRBJ1-4,TRBV5-1,.,TRBD1,CASSLGQANNEKLFF,TGCGCCAGCAGCTTAGGACAGGCGAATAATGAAAAACTGTTTTTT
TRBJ1-4,TRBV3-1/TRBV3-2,.,.,CASSQDMPGLEEKLFF,TGTGCCAGCAGCCAAGATATGCCAGGGTTAGAAGAAAAACTGTTTTTT
TRBJ1-1,TRBV18,few,.,CASSLRGVGTEAFF,TGTGCCAGCTCACTCCGGGGGGTGGGGACTGAAGCTTTCTTT
TRBJ2-7,TRBV12-5,.,TRBD1,CASGLLSGGLLYEQYF,TGTGCTAGTGGTTTGCTTTCAGGGGGCCTTCTGTACGAGCAGTACTTC
TRBJ2-2,TRBV18,.,.,CASSLQTGELFF,TGTGCCAGCTCACTACAAACCGGGGAGCTGTTTTTT
TRBJ2-7,TRBV24-1,.,TRBD1,CATIDRELRDRRTYEQYF,TGTGCCACCATCGACCGTGAGCTCCGGGACAGGAGAACCTACGAGCAGTACTTC
TRBJ1-5,TRBV10-3,.,TRBD1,CAISKDRGHSNQPQHF,TGTGCCATCAGTAAGGACAGGGGCCATAGCAATCAGCCCCAGCATTTT
TRBJ1-4,TRBV5-1,.,TRBD1,CASSSNTGGREKLFF,TGCGCCAGCAGCTCCAATACAGGGGGCAGGGAAAAACTGTTTTTT
TRBJ2-1,TRBV7-6,.,TRBD2,CASSGTAGGPYNEQFF,TGTGCCAGCAGCGGAACAGCGGGGGGGCCCTACAATGAGCAGTTCTTC
TRBJ1-5,TRBV6-6,.,TRBD1,CASSRDSYSNQPQHF,TGTGCCAGCAGTCGGGACAGCTATAGCAATCAGCCCCAGCATTTT
TRBJ2-5,TRBV29-1,.,TRBD1,CSVSTGVETQYF,TGCAGCGTTTCGACAGGGGTAGAGACCCAGTACTTC
TRBJ2-3,TRBV4-3,.,TRBD2,CASSQDAGGRTDTQYF,TGCGCCAGCAGCCAAGATGCGGGGGGGCGCACAGATACGCAGTATTTT
TRBJ1-2,TRBV5-1,.,.,CASSLIVGGNKGGYTF,TGCGCCAGCAGCTTAATAGTGGGAGGGAATAAAGGTGGCTACACCTTC
TRBJ2-7,TRBV11-2,.,TRBD1,CASSFGQGSLEQYF,TGTGCCAGCAGCTTCGGACAGGGGAGTTTAGAGCAGTACTTC
TRBJ2-7,TRBV29-1,.,.,CSDRVPSYEQYF,TGCAGCGACCGGGTACCCTCCTACGAGCAGTACTTC
TRBJ1-2,TRBV30,.,TRBD1,CAWSVRDRVHGYTF,TGTGCCTGGTCCGTAAGGGACAGGGTCCATGGCTACACCTTC
TRBJ2-7,TRBV27,.,.,CASSFQFPGESSYEQYF,TGTGCCAGCAGTTTCCAATTCCCGGGGGAGAGCTCCTACGAGCAGTACTTC